One and the same sample provided the 14 T cell receptor beta chains below, sequenced in a study of T cell responses to AZD1222 COVID-19 vaccine. The data were produced by immunoSEQ multiplex PCR, yet TCRdb's version contains in-frame clones alone and is incomplete. The sample shows roughly 45,000 clones, approximately 80% of them seen only once. Sequenced material: peripheral blood, taken on day 0 of AZD1222 vaccination. Source of these receptors: an adult in good health.

The sample holds one count of this clone. This chain joins TRBV10-2 and TRBJ1-3; possibly TRBD1 for D (5 bases). CDR3 size: 13 residues. The ends were cut back, 8 bases at V and 2 bases at J, with 10 bases in the middle. Germline CDR1 is WSHSY and CDR2 is SAAADI. The CDR3 reads CASRGRPGNTIYF. The CDR3 DNA is TGCGCCAGCCGGGGCAGACCTGGAAACACCATATATTTT.

A single count supports this clone. This sequence joins TRBV19 and TRBJ1-4, with D possibly TRBD1 on 6 matching bases. The germline V gene has CDR1 LNHDA and CDR2 SQIVND (reference sequence). V dropped 6 bases and J dropped 0 bases, with 11 bases sitting between them. The CDR3 extends over 15 amino acids. CDR3 nucleotide sequence: TGTGCCAGTAGGCAACAGGGAGCAACTAATGAAAAACTGTTTTTT. Its protein is CASRQQGATNEKLFF.

The genes are TRBV5-1 and TRBJ2-1; 10 bases agree with TRBD2. In germline, CDR1 is SGHRS, CDR2 YFSETQ. This CDR3 is 18 amino acids long. V lost 0 bases, J lost 8 bases, and 14 bases stayed unmatched. CDR3 protein: CASSLAGTAGGSIYEQFF. Here the CDR3 DNA reads TGCGCCAGCAGCTTGGCCGGGACAGCGGGAGGGTCAATCTATGAGCAGTTCTTC.

For this clone: This specimen includes other DNA sequences encoding the same CDR3. The chain recombines TRBV2 with TRBJ2-5; possible D gene TRBD2, 6 bases. V shed 3 bases and J shed 5 bases, with 13 bases lying between them. The CDR3 is made up of 14 amino acids. Germline CDR1 SNHLY, CDR2 FYNNEI. This CDR3 is CASSERRGGETQYF. The CDR3 DNA follows: TGTGCCAGCAGTGAGCGGAGGGGCGGGGAGACCCAGTACTTC.

This rearrangement joins TRBV6-6 to TRBJ2-1; no definite D call. V lost 6 bases, J lost 5 bases, and 5 bases lay in between. Germline assignment: CDR1 MNHNY and CDR2 SVGAGI (reference sequence). The CDR3 is 11 residues long. The CDR3 loop reads CASSRNNEQFF. The CDR3 nucleotides are TGTGCCAGCAGCCGTAACAATGAGCAGTTCTTC.

The chain employs TRBV10-2 and TRBJ2-7; D may be TRBD2 (5 bases). With 2 bases removed from V and 4 bases from J, the gap between germline ends came to 12 bases. The CDR3 spans 14 residues. The germline V gene encodes CDR1 WSHSY and CDR2 SAAADI. Written as DNA, the CDR3 is TGCGCCAGCAGTGAGATAGGACCGGGGTACGAGCAGTACTTC. The encoded protein is CASSEIGPGYEQYF.

J is TRBJ2-7 and V is TRBV5-1; TRBD1 or TRBD2 may be the D gene (5 bases each). Germline V CDR1 and CDR2: SGHRS, YFSETQ. V shed 0 bases and J shed 2 bases, with 12 bases lying between them. This CDR3 is 15 amino acids long. This CDR3 reads CASSLGGDRAYEQYF. The CDR3 bases are TGCGCCAGCAGCTTGGGAGGGGATAGGGCCTACGAGCAGTACTTC.

The CDR3 is CASSFVGGVNEQFF. In nucleotides, the CDR3 is TGTGCCAGCAGCTTCGTCGGAGGCGTCAATGAGCAGTTCTTC. The chain carries TRBV11-2 and TRBJ2-1, with a tentative D call TRBD2 (5 bases). V was pared by 3 bases and J by 6 bases, with 12 bases between. This CDR3 is 14 amino acids long. Germline V CDR1 and CDR2: SGHAT, FQNNGV.

J is TRBJ2-1 and V is TRBV28; no clear D gene. Trimming stripped 7 bases from V and 1 base from J, with 5 bases between. The CDR3 consists of 12 residues. CDR1 and CDR2 (germline): MDHEN, SYDVKM. The CDR3 DNA reads TGTGCCAGCACTGGTTCCTACAATGAGCAGTTCTTC. Translated: CASTGSYNEQFF. The whole variable domain, filled in from reference TRBV28 and TRBJ2-1, reads DVKVTQSSRYLVKRTGEKVFLECVQDMDHENMFWYRQDPGLGLRLIYFSYDVKMKEKGDIPEGYSVSREKKERFSLILESASTNQTSMYLCASTGSYNEQFFGPGTRLTVL.

This chain joins TRBV25-1 and TRBJ2-7; no firm D call. The V gene lost 6 bases and the J gene lost 3 bases, with 0 bases spanning the gap. There are 9 residues in the CDR3. Looked up from germline, CDR1 is MGHDK and CDR2 is SYGVNS. CDR3 nucleotides: TGTGCCAGCAGCTACGAGCAGTACGTC. Translating gives CASSYEQYV.

This sequence joins TRBV19 and TRBJ1-6; 9 bases align to TRBD1. Germline V lookup: CDR1 LNHDA, CDR2 SQIVND (reference sequence). This CDR3 is built from 15 residues. V was pared by 6 bases and J by 5 bases, with 5 bases of the junction left unmatched. The CDR3 sequence: CASRDRGGNNSPLHF. CDR3 nucleotide sequence: TGTGCCAGTAGGGACAGGGGAGGAAATAATTCACCCCTCCACTTT.

The V call is TRBV5-4, the J call TRBJ1-1; 7 positions agree with TRBD1. Germline V gene data show CDR1 as SGHNT and CDR2 as YYREEE (reference sequence). J lost 8 bases, V lost 4 bases, and 5 bases had no gene match. CDR3 size: 12 residues. CDR3 DNA: TGTGCCAGCAGCGCTGGGACAGCCGAAGCTTTCTTT. The encoded protein is CASSAGTAEAFF.

A few counts support this clone. This chain uses TRBV7-9 with TRBJ2-2; no reliable D call. Germline V lookup: CDR1 SEHNR, CDR2 FQNEAQ (reference sequence). The CDR3 loop spans 14 amino acids. Trimming pared 1 base from V and 0 bases from J, leaving 3 bases between. The CDR3 nucleotides read TGTGCCAGCAGCTTAGTAACGAACACCGGGGAGCTGTTTTTT. Protein product: CASSLVTNTGELFF.

This chain joins TRBV5-1 and TRBJ1-2; 7 bases fit TRBD1. The germline V gene encodes CDR1 SGHRS and CDR2 YFSETQ. The CDR3 is made up of 14 amino acids. The V gene end was trimmed by 0 bases and the J gene end by 8 bases; junction bases not matched to a gene: 7. This CDR3 reads CASSLGQGVWGYTF. The CDR3 DNA reads as TGCGCCAGCAGCTTGGGGCAGGGGGTTTGGGGCTACACCTTC.